The entry that follows covers one T cell receptor (beta chain) sequence. Germline V gene lookup returns CDR1 MDHEN and CDR2 SYDVKM. The CDR3 totals 18 residues. V lost 7 bases to trimming and J lost 4 bases; unmatched junction nucleotides: 11. The sample belongs to a study of blood T cell repertoires in COVID-19. Study background: Samples representing acute and convalescent COVID-19 were sourced from the United States, Italy and Spain. From T cells, B-cell-depleted T cells, or PBMCs came the material, which was cDNA or gDNA.

Original processing notes: Nucleated cell counts were estimated from reference gene primer amplification. Data came from immunoSEQ multiplex PCR; TCRdb stores just in-frame clones and leaves some out. V and J calls and clone size are given by that table; D and trimming were obtained from the DNA. The sample contains some 200,000 clones, about 79% of which appear only once. The clonotype was recovered from a woman aged 40-49 years who had recovered from COVID-19. The chain links TRBV28 to TRBJ2-3; 16 nucleotides align to TRBD2. The sequencing sample was made of peripheral blood. The CDR3 is CASNDGTSGGASSDTQYF. The CDR3 region has the DNA TGTGCCAGCAATGACGGGACTAGCGGGGGGGCGTCTTCAGATACGCAGTATTTT.